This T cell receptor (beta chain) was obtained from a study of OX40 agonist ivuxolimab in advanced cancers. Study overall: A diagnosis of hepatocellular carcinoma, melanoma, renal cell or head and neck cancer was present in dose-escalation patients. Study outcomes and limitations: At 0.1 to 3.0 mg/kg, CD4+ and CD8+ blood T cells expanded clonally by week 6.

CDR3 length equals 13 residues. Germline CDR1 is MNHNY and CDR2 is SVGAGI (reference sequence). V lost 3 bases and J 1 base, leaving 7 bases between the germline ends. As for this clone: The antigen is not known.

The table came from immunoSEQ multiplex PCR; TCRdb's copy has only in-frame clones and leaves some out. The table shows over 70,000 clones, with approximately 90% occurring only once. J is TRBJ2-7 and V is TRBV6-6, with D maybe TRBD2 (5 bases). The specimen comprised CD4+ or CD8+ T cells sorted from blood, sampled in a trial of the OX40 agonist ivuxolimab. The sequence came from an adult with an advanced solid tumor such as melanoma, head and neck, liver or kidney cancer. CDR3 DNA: TGTGCCAGCAGTTATCGGGGTTCCTACGAGCAGTACTTC. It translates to CASSYRGSYEQYF.